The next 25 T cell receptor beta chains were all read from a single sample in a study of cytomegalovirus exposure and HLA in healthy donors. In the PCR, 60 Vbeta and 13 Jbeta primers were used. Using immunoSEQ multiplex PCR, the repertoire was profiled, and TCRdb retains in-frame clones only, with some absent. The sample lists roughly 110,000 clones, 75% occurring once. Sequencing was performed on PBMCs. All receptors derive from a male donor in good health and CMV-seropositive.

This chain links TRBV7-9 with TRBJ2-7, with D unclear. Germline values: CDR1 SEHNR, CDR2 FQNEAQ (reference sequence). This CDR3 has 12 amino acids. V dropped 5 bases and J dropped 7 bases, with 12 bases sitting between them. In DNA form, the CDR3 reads TGTGCCAGCAGCCCCGGGTCGAGGGAGCAGTACTTC. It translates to CASSPGSREQYF.

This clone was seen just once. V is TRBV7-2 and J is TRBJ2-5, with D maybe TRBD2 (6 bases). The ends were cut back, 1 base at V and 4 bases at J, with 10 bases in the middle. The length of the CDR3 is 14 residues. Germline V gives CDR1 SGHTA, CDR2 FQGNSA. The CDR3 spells CASSLERGVETQYF. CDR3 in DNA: TGTGCCAGCAGCTTAGAACGCGGGGTAGAGACCCAGTACTTC. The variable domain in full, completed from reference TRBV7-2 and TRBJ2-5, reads GAGVSQSPSNKVTEKGKDVELRCDPISGHTALYWYRQSLGQGLEFLIYFQGNSAPDKSGLPSDRFSAERTGGSVSTLTIQRTQQEDSAVYLCASSLERGVETQYFGPGTRLLVL.

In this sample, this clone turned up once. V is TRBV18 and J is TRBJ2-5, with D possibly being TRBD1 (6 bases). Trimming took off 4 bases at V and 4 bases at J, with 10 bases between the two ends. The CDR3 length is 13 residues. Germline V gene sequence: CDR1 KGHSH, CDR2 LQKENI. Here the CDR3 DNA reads TGTGCCAGCTCACGCTCGACAGGAGAGACCCAGTACTTC. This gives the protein CASSRSTGETQYF.

The CDR3 here is CASSTHDRGLTQPQHF. CDR3 in DNA: TGTGCCAGCAGTACGCACGACAGGGGGCTAACTCAGCCCCAGCATTTT. The chain carries TRBV28 and TRBJ1-5, with 10 nucleotides matching TRBD1. Germline V gene lookup returns CDR1 MDHEN and CDR2 SYDVKM. The CDR3 loop spans 16 amino acids. J gave up 6 bases and V 5 bases, and 10 bases lay outside the gene matches.

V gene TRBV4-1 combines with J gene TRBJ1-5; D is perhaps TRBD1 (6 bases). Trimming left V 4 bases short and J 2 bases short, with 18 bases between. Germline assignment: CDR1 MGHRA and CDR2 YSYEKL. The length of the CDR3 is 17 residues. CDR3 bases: TGCGCCAGCAGCCGAGTTACTGGGGGGGCAGGCAATCAGCCCCAGCATTTT. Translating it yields CASSRVTGGAGNQPQHF.

The CDR3 coding sequence is TGTGCCAGCAGCTTAAACAGGGGAACTGAAGCTTTCTTT. Amino acid sequence: CASSLNRGTEAFF. The chain uses TRBV7-3 and TRBJ1-1, with 7 bases that match TRBD1. This CDR3 is 13 amino acids long. Looked up from germline, CDR1 is SGHTA and CDR2 is FQGTGA. With V trimmed by 1 base and J by 5 bases, 1 base remained unmatched.

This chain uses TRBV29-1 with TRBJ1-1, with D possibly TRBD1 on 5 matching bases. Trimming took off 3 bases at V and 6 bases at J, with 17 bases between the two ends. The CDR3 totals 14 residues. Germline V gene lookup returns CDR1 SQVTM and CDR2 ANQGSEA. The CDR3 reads CSVDPPGKGAEAFF. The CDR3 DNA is TGCAGCGTTGATCCCCCAGGGAAGGGCGCTGAAGCTTTCTTT. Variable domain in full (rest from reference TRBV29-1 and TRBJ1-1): SAVISQKPSRDICQRGTSLTIQCQVDSQVTMMFWYRQQPGQSLTLIATANQGSEATYESGFVIDKFPISRPNLTFSTLTVSNMSPEDSSIYLCSVDPPGKGAEAFFGQGTRLTVV.

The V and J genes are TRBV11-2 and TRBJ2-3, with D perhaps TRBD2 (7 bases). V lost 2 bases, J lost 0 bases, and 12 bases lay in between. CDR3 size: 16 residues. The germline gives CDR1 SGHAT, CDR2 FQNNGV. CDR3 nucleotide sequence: TGTGCCAGCAGCTTAAGGGGGGGCCAAAGCACAGATACGCAGTATTTT. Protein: CASSLRGGQSTDTQYF.

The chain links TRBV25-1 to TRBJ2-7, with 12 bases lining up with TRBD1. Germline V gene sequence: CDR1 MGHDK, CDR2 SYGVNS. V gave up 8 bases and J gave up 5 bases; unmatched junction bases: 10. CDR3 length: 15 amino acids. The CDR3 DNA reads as TGTGCCAGCGGTCCTCCGGGACAGGGGGCGAACGAGCAGTACTTC. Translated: CASGPPGQGANEQYF.

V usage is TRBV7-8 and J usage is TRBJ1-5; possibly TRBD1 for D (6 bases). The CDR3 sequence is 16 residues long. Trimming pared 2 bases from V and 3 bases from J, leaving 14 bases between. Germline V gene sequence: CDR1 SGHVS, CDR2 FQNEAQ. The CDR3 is CASSLISDSPNQPQHF. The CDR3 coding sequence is TGTGCCAGCAGCTTAATCTCGGACAGCCCCAATCAGCCCCAGCATTTT.

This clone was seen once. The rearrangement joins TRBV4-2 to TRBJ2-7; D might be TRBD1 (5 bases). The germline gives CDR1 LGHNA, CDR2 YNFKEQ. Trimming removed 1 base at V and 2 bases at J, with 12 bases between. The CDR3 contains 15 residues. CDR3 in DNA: TGTGCCAGCAGCCAAGGGACATCCATAACCTACGAGCAGTACTTC. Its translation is CASSQGTSITYEQYF.

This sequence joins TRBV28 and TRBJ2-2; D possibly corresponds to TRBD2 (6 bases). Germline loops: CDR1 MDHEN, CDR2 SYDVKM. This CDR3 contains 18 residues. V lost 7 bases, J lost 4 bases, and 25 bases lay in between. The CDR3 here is CASTQSGGSGFSTGELFF. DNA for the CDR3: TGTGCCAGCACCCAATCCGGGGGTTCAGGGTTTAGCACCGGGGAGCTGTTTTTT. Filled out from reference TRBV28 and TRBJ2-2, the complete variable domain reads DVKVTQSSRYLVKRTGEKVFLECVQDMDHENMFWYRQDPGLGLRLIYFSYDVKMKEKGDIPEGYSVSREKKERFSLILESASTNQTSMYLCASTQSGGSGFSTGELFFGEGSRLTVL.

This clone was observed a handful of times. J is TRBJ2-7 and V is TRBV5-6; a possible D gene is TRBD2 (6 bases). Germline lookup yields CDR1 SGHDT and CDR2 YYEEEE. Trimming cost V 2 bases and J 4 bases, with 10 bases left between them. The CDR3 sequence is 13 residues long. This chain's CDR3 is CASSLPGLYEQYF. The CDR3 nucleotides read TGTGCCAGCAGCTTACCGGGACTTTACGAGCAGTACTTC.

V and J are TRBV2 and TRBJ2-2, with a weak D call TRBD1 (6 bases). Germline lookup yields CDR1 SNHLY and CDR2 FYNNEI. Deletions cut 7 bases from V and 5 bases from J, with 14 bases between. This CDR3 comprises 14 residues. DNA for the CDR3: TGTGCCAGCAAGGGGGTAGGGCTAACCGGGGAGCTGTTTTTT. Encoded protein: CASKGVGLTGELFF.

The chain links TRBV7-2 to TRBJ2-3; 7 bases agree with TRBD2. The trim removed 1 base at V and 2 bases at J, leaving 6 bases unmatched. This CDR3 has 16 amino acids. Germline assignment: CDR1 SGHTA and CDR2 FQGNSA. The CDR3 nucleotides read TGTGCCAGCAGCTTAGTGGGTCTAGCGGACACAGATACGCAGTATTTT. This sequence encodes CASSLVGLADTDTQYF.

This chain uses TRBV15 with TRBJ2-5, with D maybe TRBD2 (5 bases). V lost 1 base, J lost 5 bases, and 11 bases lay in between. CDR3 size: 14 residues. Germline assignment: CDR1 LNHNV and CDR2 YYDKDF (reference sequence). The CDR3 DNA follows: TGTGCCACCAGCAGAGGCCGGGGTCTGGAGACCCAGTACTTC. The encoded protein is CATSRGRGLETQYF.

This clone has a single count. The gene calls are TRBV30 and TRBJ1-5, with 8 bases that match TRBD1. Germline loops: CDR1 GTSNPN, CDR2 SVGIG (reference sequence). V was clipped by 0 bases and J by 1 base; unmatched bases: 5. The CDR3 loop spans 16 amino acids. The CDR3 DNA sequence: TGTGCCTGGAGTGTTCCAGGGGGCATGAGCAATCAGCCCCAGCATTTT. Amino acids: CAWSVPGGMSNQPQHF.

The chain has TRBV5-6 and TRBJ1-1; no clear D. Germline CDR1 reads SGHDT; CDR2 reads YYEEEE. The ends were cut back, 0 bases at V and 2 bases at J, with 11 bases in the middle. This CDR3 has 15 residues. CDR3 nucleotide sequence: TGTGCCAGCAGCTTGGGCCGGCGGATTAACACTGAAGCTTTCTTT. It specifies CASSLGRRINTEAFF. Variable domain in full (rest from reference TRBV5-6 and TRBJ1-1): DAGVTQSPTHLIKTRGQQVTLRCSPKSGHDTVSWYQQALGQGPQFIFQYYEEEERQRGNFPDRFSGHQFPNYSSELNVNALLLGDSALYLCASSLGRRINTEAFFGQGTRLTVV.

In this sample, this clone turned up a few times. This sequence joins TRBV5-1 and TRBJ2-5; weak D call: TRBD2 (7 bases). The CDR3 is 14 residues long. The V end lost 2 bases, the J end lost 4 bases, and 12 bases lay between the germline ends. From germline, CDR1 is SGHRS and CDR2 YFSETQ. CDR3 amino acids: CASSLRGGRETQYF. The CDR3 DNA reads TGCGCCAGCAGCTTAAGGGGGGGCCGAGAGACCCAGTACTTC.

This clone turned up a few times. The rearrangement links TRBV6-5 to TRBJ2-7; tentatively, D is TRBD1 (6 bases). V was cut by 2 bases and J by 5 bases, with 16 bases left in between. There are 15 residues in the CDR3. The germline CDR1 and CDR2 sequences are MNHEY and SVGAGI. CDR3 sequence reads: CASSYTGSLGDEQYF. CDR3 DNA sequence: TGTGCCAGCAGTTACACAGGGTCTCTTGGGGACGAGCAGTACTTC.

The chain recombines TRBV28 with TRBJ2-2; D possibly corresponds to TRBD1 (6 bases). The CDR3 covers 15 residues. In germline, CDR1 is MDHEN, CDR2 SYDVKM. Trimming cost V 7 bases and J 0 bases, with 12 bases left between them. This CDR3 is CASTLAGANTGELFF. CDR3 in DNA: TGTGCCAGCACCTTAGCAGGGGCGAACACCGGGGAGCTGTTTTTT.

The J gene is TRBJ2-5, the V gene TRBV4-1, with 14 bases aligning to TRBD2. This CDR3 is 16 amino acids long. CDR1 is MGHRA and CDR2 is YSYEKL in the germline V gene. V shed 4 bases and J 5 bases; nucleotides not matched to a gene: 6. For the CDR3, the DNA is TGCGCCAGCAGCCCGGGACTAGCGGGAGATTGGGAGACCCAGTACTTC. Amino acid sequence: CASSPGLAGDWETQYF.

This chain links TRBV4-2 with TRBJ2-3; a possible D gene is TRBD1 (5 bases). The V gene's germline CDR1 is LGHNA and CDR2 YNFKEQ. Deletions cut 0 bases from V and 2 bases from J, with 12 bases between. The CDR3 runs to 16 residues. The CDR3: CASSQDFRQTTDTQYF. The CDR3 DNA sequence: TGTGCCAGCAGCCAAGATTTTCGACAGACCACAGATACGCAGTATTTT.

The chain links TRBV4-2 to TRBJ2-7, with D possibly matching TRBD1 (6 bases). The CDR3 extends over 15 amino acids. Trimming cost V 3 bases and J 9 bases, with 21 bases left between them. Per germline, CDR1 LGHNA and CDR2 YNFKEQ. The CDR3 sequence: CASSQTGQRLMRQYF. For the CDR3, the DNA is TGTGCCAGCAGCCAGACCGGACAGCGCCTGATGAGGCAGTACTTC.

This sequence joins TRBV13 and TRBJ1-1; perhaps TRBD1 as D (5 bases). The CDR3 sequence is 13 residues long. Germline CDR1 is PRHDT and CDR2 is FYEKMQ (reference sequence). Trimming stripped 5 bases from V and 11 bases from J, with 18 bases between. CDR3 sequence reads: CASSTGHQPGAFF. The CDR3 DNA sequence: TGTGCCAGCAGCACCGGACACCAACCTGGCGCTTTCTTT.